These T cell receptor beta chains were read from a single sample in a study of shared clonotypes between healthy human individuals. Profiled with immunoSEQ multiplex PCR; TCRdb holds only in-frame clones, not every one. The sample lists about 2.4 million clones; 85% to 95% were seen once. What was sequenced was naive CD4+ T cells sorted from blood. Source of these receptors: a man aged 18 to 29 in good health. Both conserved end residues are part of each CDR3. D genes are given only for firm matches. Size is stated for part of the rows, as once, few or many counts, or as a class when the clone is expanded.

D gene | J gene | V gene | clone size | CDR3 DNA | CDR3 protein
- | TRBJ2-1 | TRBV11-2 | - | TGTGCCAGCAGCTTCGAAGCTAGATCCGTGCAGTTCTTC | CASSFEARSVQFF
TRBD2 | TRBJ2-7 | TRBV4-3 | - | TGCGCCAGCAGCCAAGATCTCACGGGCGGGAGGGCCGCCCACGAGCAGTACTTC | CASSQDLTGGRAAHEQYF
- | TRBJ2-7 | TRBV28 | once | TGTGCCAGCAGTCTCCGACCTGATTACGAGCAGTACTTC | CASSLRPDYEQYF
- | TRBJ1-1 | TRBV6-5 | - | TGTGCCAGCAGTTACTCGATAGGGGTGAACACTGAAGCTTTCTTT | CASSYSIGVNTEAFF
TRBD1 | TRBJ1-1 | TRBV4-1 | - | TGCGCCAGCAGCCAAGATAAAGGGGGCGAGACCCCCCCTGAAGCTTTCTTT | CASSQDKGGETPPEAFF
TRBD2 | TRBJ2-7 | TRBV6-1 | - | TGTGCCAGCAGTGGGTCTAGCGGGGGCCTCTACGAGCAGTACTTC | CASSGSSGGLYEQYF
- | TRBJ2-2 | TRBV2 | once | TGTGCCAGCACTTGGACAACTACCGGGGAGCTGTTTTTT | CASTWTTTGELFF
- | TRBJ2-1 | TRBV5-1 | few | TGCGCCAGCACTGGGAGGCCTCAAGGGGATGAGCAGTTCTTC | CASTGRPQGDEQFF
- | TRBJ1-2 | TRBV27 | - | TGTGCCAGCAGTTTAATGACAGGTCTTAGTTATGGCTACACCTTC | CASSLMTGLSYGYTF
- | TRBJ2-1 | TRBV7-9 | - | TGTGCCAGCAGCTTAGGTTCGGGTTGGGATGAGCAGTTCTTC | CASSLGSGWDEQFF
TRBD2 | TRBJ2-1 | TRBV2 | - | TGTGCCAGCAGCGAACTCCAGGGAGGGGAGCAGTTCTTC | CASSELQGGEQFF
- | TRBJ1-6 | TRBV7-9 | - | TGTGCCAGCAGCTTAAGTTCGACAGGAGATTCACCCCTCCACTTT | CASSLSSTGDSPLHF
- | TRBJ2-7 | TRBV5-1 | - | TGCGCCAGCAGCTTGGAGGTATCTGGGACGGTGTCCTACGAGCAGTACTTC | CASSLEVSGTVSYEQYF
TRBD1 | TRBJ2-5 | TRBV6-5 | - | TGTGCCAGCAGCCGGGGCGGACAGGGCCTCGAGACCCAGTACTTC | CASSRGGQGLETQYF